This T cell receptor beta chain was identified in a study of OX40 agonist ivuxolimab in advanced cancers. Study details: Patients achieving partial responses numbered three: one hepatocellular carcinoma case and two cutaneous melanoma cases.

Produced via immunoSEQ multiplex PCR; TCRdb's table is partial and in-frame only. The table lists 63,000 or so clones, 91% of them singletons. Germline V gene lookup returns CDR1 SGHVS and CDR2 FQNEAQ. V lost 5 bases and J lost 3; bases outside the gene matches: 3. The CDR3 extends over 13 amino acids. This TCR was sampled from an adult with an advanced solid tumor such as melanoma, head and neck, liver or kidney cancer. This chain connects TRBV7-8 to TRBJ1-1, with 7 bases lining up with TRBD1. Sequenced material: CD4+ or CD8+ T cells sorted from blood, taken in a trial of the OX40 agonist ivuxolimab. The CDR3, as DNA: TGTGCCAGCAGCAAAACAGGGGACACTGAAGCTTTCTTT. Translation: CASSKTGDTEAFF.